The T cell receptor (beta chain) described here comes from a study of T cell responses to AZD1222 COVID-19 vaccine. Profiling relied on immunoSEQ multiplex PCR, and the TCRdb table lists in-frame clones only, not all of them. The sample carries about 140,000 clones, approximately 95% recorded once. The TCR originated in an adult in good health. Sample: peripheral blood, taken on day 0 of MenACWY control vaccination.

The CDR3 is CASSVSPEGTQYF. For the CDR3, the DNA is TGTGCCAGTAGTGTGAGCCCCGAGGGTACGCAGTATTTT. The chain recombines TRBV19 with TRBJ2-3; possibly TRBD2 for D (5 bases). This CDR3 is 13 amino acids long. V was clipped by 5 bases and J by 8 bases, with 14 bases between them. Germline V gene data show CDR1 as LNHDA and CDR2 as SQIVND (reference sequence).